The 9 T cell receptor beta chains listed next were all sequenced from one sample in a study of shared clonotypes between healthy human individuals. Only in-frame clones appear in the TCRdb table, and some are missing; sequencing was by immunoSEQ multiplex PCR. The data contain over 700,000 clones, 72% of them seen just once; the ten biggest clones take up less than 2%. The sequencing input was memory CD4+ T cells sorted from blood. The subset denotes: CD45RA-negative fraction. The receptors originated from a woman aged 25 to 39 in good health.

The rearrangement links TRBV28 to TRBJ2-7; D may be TRBD2 (5 bases). Germline CDR1 and CDR2: MDHEN and SYDVKM. Deletions cut 6 bases from V and 5 bases from J, with 14 bases between. There are 13 residues in the CDR3. The CDR3, as DNA: TGTGCCAGCAGGGGCGGGTACTTCGACGAGCAGTACTTC. It encodes CASRGGYFDEQYF. Combining the CDR3 with reference TRBV28 and TRBJ2-7 gives the whole variable domain DVKVTQSSRYLVKRTGEKVFLECVQDMDHENMFWYRQDPGLGLRLIYFSYDVKMKEKGDIPEGYSVSREKKERFSLILESASTNQTSMYLCASRGGYFDEQYFGPGTRLTVT.

This clone has just one count. The V and J genes are TRBV16 and TRBJ1-1; D is perhaps TRBD1 (6 bases). The V end lost 0 bases, the J end lost 5 bases, and 13 bases lay between the germline ends. The CDR3 runs to 15 residues. The germline gives CDR1 KGHSY, CDR2 FQNENV. The CDR3 nucleotides are TGTGCCAGCAGCCAATCGCGGGGGAGGGGGACTGAAGCTTTCTTT. It yields the protein CASSQSRGRGTEAFF.

This clone was seen just once. This rearrangement joins TRBV19 to TRBJ2-1; the D call may be TRBD1 or TRBD2 (5 bases each). The V and J ends lost 7 bases and 0 bases respectively, with 7 bases between them. CDR1 LNHDA and CDR2 SQIVND come from the germline V gene (reference sequence). The CDR3 spans 13 residues. This CDR3 is CASNGGSYNEQFF. The CDR3 DNA reads as TGTGCCAGTAATGGGGGCTCCTACAATGAGCAGTTCTTC.

The chain combines TRBV7-9 with TRBJ1-3, with 7 nucleotides matching TRBD1. Germline V gene lookup returns CDR1 SEHNR and CDR2 FQNEAQ (reference sequence). This CDR3 comprises 14 residues. Trimming cost V 7 bases and J 0 bases; bases outside gene matches: 3. The CDR3 nucleotides read TGTGCCAGCATCGGGACAGCCTCTGGAAACACCATATATTTT. Translating it yields CASIGTASGNTIYF.

The chain carries TRBV14 and TRBJ1-2; no firm D call. CDR3 length equals 14 residues. V was shortened by 4 bases and J by 4 bases, with 13 bases between the two germline ends. The V gene's germline CDR1 is SGHDN and CDR2 FVKESK. CDR3 in DNA: TGTGCCAGCAGCCTGGATCAGGAGGCCTATGGCTACACCTTC. Its translation is CASSLDQEAYGYTF.

The chain uses TRBV28 and TRBJ1-5; 9 nucleotides match TRBD1. CDR1 is MDHEN, CDR2 SYDVKM, per germline. J lost 4 bases, V lost 7 bases, and 5 bases had no gene match. The CDR3 is made up of 14 amino acids. The CDR3 protein is CASTKQGANQPQHF. The CDR3 DNA follows: TGTGCCAGCACCAAACAGGGGGCTAATCAGCCCCAGCATTTT.

The chain is built from TRBV5-1 and TRBJ1-3, with D possibly matching TRBD1 (6 bases). Trimming removed 7 bases at V and 1 base at J, with 15 bases between. From germline, CDR1 is SGHRS and CDR2 YFSETQ. There are 15 residues in the CDR3. The CDR3 DNA sequence: TGCGCCAGCCGCGAGATGGACAGATCTGGAAACACCATATATTTT. Translation: CASREMDRSGNTIYF.

The chain has TRBV7-9 and TRBJ2-5; D tentatively reads TRBD1 or TRBD2 (5 bases each). Trimming pared 5 bases from V and 5 bases from J, leaving 15 bases between. The germline V gene has CDR1 SEHNR and CDR2 FQNEAQ (reference sequence). The CDR3 has 14 residues. CDR3 nucleotides: TGTGCCAGCAGCCTCGGGACGTCGGCGGAGACCCAGTACTTC. This codes for CASSLGTSAETQYF.

This chain connects TRBV2 to TRBJ1-5; 12 nucleotides agree with TRBD1. The CDR3 covers 15 residues. Losses at the gene ends were 5 bases for V and 7 bases for J; bases not matched to a gene: 6. Germline CDR1 SNHLY, CDR2 FYNNEI. This chain's CDR3 is CASSSGTGGRQPQHF. DNA of the CDR3: TGTGCCAGCAGTTCCGGGACAGGGGGCCGACAGCCCCAGCATTTT.